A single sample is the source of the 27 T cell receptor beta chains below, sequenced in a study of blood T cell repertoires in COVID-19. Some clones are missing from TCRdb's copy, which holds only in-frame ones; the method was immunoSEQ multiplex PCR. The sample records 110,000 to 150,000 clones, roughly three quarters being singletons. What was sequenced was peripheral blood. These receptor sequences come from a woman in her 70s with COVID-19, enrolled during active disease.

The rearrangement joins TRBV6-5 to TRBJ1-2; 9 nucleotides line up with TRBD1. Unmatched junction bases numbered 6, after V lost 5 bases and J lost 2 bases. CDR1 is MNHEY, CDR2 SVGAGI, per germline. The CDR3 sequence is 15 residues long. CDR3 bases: TGTGCCAGCAGTCCCGGGACAGGGACCAACTATGGCTACACCTTC. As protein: CASSPGTGTNYGYTF.

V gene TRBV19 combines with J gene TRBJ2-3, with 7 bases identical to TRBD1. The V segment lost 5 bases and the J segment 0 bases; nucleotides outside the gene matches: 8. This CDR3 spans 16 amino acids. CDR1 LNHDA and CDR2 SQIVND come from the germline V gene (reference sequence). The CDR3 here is CASSDSTGYSTDTQYF. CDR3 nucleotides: TGTGCCAGTAGTGACTCGACAGGGTATAGCACAGATACGCAGTATTTT.

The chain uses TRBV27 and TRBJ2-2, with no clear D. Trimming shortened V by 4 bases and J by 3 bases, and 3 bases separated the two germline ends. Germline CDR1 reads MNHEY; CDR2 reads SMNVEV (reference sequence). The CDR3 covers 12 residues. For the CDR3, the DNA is TGTGCCAGCAGTTCCTACACCGGGGAGCTGTTTTTT. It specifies CASSSYTGELFF.

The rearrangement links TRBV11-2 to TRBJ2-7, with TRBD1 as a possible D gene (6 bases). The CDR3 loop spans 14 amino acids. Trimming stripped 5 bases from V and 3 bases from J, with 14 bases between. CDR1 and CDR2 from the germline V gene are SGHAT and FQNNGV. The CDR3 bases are TGTGCCAGCAGCGCTCAACAGGGCAGCTACGAGCAGTACTTC. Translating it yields CASSAQQGSYEQYF.

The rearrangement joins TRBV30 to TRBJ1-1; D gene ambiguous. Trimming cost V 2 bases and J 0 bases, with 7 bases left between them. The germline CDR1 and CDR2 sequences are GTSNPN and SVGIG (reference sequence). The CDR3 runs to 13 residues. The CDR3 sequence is CAWSPPMNTEAFF. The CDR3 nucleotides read TGTGCCTGGAGTCCCCCCATGAACACTGAAGCTTTCTTT. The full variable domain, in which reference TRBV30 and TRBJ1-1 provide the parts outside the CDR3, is SQTIHQWPATLVQPVGSPLSLECTVEGTSNPNLYWYRQAAGRGLQLLFYSVGIGQISSEVPQNLSASRPQDRQFILSSKKLLLSDSGFYLCAWSPPMNTEAFFGQGTRLTVV.

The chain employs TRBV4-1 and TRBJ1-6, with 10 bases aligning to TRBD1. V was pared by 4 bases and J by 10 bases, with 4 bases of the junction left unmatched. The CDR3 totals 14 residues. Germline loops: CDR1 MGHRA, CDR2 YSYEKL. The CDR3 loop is CASSPGTGESPLHF. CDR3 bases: TGCGCCAGCAGCCCCGGGACAGGGGAGTCACCCCTCCACTTT.

This CDR3 is CASLRTANTEAFF. CDR3 nucleotide sequence: TGTGCCAGCCTCCGGACAGCGAACACTGAAGCTTTCTTT. This chain uses TRBV28 with TRBJ1-1; tentative D call: TRBD1 (6 bases). The CDR3 runs to 13 residues. Trimming removed 8 bases at V and 1 base at J, with 11 bases between. CDR1 and CDR2 from the germline V gene are MDHEN and SYDVKM.

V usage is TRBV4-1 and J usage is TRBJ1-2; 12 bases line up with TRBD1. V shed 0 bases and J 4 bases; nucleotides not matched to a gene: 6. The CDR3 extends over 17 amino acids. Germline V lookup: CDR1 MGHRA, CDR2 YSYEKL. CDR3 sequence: CASSQDGTGGLGYGYTF. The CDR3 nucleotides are TGCGCCAGCAGCCAAGATGGGACAGGGGGCCTCGGCTATGGCTACACCTTC.

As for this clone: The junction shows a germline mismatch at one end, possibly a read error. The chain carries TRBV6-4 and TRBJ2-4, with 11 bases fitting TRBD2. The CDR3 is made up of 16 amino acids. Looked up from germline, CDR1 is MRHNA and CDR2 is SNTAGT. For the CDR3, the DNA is TGTGCCAGCATTGCTCCGGGACTAGCGGCCACAAACATTCAGTACTTC. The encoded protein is CASIAPGLAATNIQYF.

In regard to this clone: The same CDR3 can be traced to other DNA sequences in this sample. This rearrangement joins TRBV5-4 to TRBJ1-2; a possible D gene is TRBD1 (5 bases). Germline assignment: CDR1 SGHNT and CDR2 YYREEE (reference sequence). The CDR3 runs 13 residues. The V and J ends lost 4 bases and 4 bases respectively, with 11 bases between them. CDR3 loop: CASSPGGGYGYTF. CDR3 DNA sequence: TGTGCCAGCAGCCCTGGCGGGGGCTATGGCTACACCTTC.

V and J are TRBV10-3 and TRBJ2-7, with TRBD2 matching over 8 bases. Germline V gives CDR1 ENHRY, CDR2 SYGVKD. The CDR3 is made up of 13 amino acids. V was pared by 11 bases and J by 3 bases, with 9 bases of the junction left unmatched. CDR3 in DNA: TGTGCCTCCACCGGGGGGGCCGGCTACGAGCAGTACTTC. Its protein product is CASTGGAGYEQYF.

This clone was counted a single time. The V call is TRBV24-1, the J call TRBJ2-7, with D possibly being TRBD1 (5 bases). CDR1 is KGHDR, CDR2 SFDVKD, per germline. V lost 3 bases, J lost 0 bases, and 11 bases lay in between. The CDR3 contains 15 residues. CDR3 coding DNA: TGTGCCACCAGTGATACGACAGATAACTCCTACGAGCAGTACTTC. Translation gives CATSDTTDNSYEQYF.

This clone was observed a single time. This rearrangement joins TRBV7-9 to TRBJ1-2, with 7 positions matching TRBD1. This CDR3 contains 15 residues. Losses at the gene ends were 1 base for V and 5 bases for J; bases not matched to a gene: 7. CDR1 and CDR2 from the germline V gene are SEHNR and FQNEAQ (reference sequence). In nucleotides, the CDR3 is TGTGCCAGCAGCTTAGACGAGGGGGCCTGGTATGGCTACACCTTC. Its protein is CASSLDEGAWYGYTF. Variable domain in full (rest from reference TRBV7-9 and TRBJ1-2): DTGVSQNPRHKITKRGQNVTFRCDPISEHNRLYWYRQTLGQGPEFLTYFQNEAQLEKSRLLSDRFSAERPKGSFSTLEIQRTEQGDSAMYLCASSLDEGAWYGYTFGSGTRLTVV.

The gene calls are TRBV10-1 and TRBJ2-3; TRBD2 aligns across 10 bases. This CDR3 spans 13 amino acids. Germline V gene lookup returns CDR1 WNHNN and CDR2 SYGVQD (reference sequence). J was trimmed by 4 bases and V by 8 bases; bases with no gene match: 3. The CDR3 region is CASGSGGADTQYF. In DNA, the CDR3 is TGCGCCAGCGGGAGCGGGGGGGCAGATACGCAGTATTTT.

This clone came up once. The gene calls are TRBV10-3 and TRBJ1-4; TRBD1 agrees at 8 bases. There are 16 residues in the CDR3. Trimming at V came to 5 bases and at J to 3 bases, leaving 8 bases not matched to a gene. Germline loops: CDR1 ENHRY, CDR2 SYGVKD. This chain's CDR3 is CAISTTGGGANEKLFF. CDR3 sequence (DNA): TGTGCCATCAGTACTACAGGGGGGGGAGCTAATGAAAAACTGTTTTTT.

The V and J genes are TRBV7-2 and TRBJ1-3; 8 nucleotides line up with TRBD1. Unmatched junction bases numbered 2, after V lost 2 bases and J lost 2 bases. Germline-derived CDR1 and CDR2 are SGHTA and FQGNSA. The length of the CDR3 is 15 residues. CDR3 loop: CASSLLGQAGNTIYF. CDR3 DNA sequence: TGTGCCAGCAGCTTATTGGGACAGGCTGGAAACACCATATATTTT.

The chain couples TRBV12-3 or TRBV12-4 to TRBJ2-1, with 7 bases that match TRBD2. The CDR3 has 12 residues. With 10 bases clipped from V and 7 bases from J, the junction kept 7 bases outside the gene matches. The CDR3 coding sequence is TGTGCCACCGGGGGGACTACTAATGAGCAGTTCTTC. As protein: CATGGTTNEQFF.

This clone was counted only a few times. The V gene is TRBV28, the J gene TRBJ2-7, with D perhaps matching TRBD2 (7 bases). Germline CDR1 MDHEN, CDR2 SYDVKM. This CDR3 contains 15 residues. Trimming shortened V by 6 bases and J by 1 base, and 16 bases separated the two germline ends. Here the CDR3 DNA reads TGTGCCAGCAGCCACCGAGGGAGGGGGTCCTACGAGCAGTACTTC. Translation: CASSHRGRGSYEQYF.

The CDR3 is CASSLAELYGYTF. CDR3 coding DNA: TGTGCCAGCAGTTTAGCGGAGTTATATGGCTACACCTTC. The J gene is TRBJ1-2, the V gene TRBV12-3 or TRBV12-4; D gene ambiguous. CDR3 length: 13 amino acids. The V gene lost 0 bases and the J gene lost 5 bases, with 7 bases spanning the gap.

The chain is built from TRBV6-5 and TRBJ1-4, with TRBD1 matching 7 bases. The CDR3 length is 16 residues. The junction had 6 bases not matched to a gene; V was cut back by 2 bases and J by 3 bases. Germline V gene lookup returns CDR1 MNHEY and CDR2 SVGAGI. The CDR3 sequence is CASSYLPGTANEKLFF. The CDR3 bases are TGTGCCAGCAGTTACCTGCCCGGGACAGCTAATGAAAAACTGTTTTTT.

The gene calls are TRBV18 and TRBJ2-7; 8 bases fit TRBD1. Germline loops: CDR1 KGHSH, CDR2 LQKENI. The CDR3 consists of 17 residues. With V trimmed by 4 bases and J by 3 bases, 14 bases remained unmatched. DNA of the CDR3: TGTGCCAGCTCACTCAGGATTACAGGGGGATCCCTCTACGAGCAGTACTTC. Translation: CASSLRITGGSLYEQYF.

The CDR3 bases are TGCGCCAGCAGCTTGGAGACAGGCAGGACCTATGGCTACACCTTC. This encodes CASSLETGRTYGYTF. V usage is TRBV5-1 and J usage is TRBJ1-2; maybe TRBD1 (6 bases). From germline, CDR1 is SGHRS and CDR2 YFSETQ. The CDR3 consists of 15 residues. The V end was cut by 0 bases, the J end by 4 bases, with 13 bases between.

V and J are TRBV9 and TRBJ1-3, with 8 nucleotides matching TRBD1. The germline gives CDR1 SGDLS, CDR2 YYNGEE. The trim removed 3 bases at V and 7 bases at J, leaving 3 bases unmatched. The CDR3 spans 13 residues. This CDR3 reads CASSGRTGNTIYF. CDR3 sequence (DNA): TGTGCCAGCAGCGGACGGACAGGGAACACCATATATTTT.

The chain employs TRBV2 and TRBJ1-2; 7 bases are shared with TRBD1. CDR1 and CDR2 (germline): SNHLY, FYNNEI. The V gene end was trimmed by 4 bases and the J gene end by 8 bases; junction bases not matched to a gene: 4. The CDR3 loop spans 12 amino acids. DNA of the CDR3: TGTGCCAGCAGTGGACAGGGAAGCGGCTACACCTTC. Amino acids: CASSGQGSGYTF.

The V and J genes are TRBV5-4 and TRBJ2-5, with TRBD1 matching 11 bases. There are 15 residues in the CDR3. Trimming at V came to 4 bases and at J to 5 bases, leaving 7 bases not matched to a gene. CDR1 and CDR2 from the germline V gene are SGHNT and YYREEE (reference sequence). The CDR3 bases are TGTGCCAGCAGCCGGGACAGGGGGGATAGGGAGACCCAGTACTTC. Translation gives CASSRDRGDRETQYF.

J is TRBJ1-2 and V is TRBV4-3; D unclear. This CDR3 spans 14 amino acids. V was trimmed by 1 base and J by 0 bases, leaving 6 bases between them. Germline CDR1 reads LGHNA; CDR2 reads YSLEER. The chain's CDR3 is CASSQVDSNYGYTF. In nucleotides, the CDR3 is TGCGCCAGCAGCCAAGTAGACTCTAACTATGGCTACACCTTC.

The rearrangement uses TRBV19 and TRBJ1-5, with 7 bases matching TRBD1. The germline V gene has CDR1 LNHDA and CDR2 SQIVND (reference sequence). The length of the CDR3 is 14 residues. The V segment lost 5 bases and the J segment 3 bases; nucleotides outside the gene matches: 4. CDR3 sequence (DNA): TGTGCCAGTAGTGCCACAGGGGTCAATCAGCCCCAGCATTTT. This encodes CASSATGVNQPQHF. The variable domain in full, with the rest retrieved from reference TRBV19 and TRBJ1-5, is DGGITQSPKYLFRKEGQNVTLSCEQNLNHDAMYWYRQDPGQGLRLIYYSQIVNDFQKGDIAEGYSVSREKKESFPLTVTSAQKNPTAFYLCASSATGVNQPQHFGDGTRLSIL.